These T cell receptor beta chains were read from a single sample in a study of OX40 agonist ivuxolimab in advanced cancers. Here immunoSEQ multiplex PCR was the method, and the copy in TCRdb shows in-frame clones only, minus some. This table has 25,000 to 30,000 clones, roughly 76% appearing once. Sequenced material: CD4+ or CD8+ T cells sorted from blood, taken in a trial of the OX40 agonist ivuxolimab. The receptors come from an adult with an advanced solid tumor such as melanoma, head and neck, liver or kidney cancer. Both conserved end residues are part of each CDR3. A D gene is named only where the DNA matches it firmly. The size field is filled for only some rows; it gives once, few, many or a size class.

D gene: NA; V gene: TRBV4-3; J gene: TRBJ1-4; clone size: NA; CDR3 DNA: TGCGCCAGCAGCCAGGAAGCAGGCGGTTTCCCTAATGAAAAACTGTTTTTT; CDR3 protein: CASSQEAGGFPNEKLFF
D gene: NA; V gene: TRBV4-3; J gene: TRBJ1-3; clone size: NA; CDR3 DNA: TGCGCCAGCAGCCAAGATCCAGGGTCTGGAAACACCATATATTTT; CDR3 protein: CASSQDPGSGNTIYF
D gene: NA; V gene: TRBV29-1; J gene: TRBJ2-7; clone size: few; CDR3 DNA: TGCAGCGTTGAAAGAGGGACACCCTACGAGCAGTACTTC; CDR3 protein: CSVERGTPYEQYF
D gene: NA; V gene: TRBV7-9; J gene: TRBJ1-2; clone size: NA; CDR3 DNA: TGTGCCAGCAGCTTAGGAACACATGAATATGGCTACACCTTC; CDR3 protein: CASSLGTHEYGYTF
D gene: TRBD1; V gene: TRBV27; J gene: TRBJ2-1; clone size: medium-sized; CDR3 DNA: TGTGCCAGCAGTTTTTCAGGGGGCGGTGAGCAGTTCTTC; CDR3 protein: CASSFSGGGEQFF
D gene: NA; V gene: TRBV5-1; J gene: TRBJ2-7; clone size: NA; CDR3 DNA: TGCGCCAGCAGCCCTACAGGTACCTACGAGCAGTACTTC; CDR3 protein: CASSPTGTYEQYF
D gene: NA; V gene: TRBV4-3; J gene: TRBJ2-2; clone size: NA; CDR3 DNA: TGCGCCAGCAGCCAAGAATTAGCGGTCACCGGGGAGCTGTTTTTT; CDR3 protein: CASSQELAVTGELFF
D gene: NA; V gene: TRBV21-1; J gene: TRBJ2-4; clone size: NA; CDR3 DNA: TGTGCCAGCAGCAAAAGGTGGGATAACTGGGGCAAAAACATTCAGTACTTC; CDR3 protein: CASSKRWDNWGKNIQYF
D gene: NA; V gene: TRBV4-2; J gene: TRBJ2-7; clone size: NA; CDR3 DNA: TGTGCCAGCAGCTTGGGGGCCTACGAGCAGTACTTC; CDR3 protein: CASSLGAYEQYF
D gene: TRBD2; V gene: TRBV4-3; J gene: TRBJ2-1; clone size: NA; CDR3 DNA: TGCGCCAGCAGCCAAGATCCCGGACTAGCGGGGGGATACAATGAGCAGTTCTTC; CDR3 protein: CASSQDPGLAGGYNEQFF